Below are 20 T cell receptor beta chains sequenced from a single sample in a study of OX40 agonist ivuxolimab in advanced cancers. Only in-frame clones appear in the TCRdb table, and some are missing; sequencing was by immunoSEQ multiplex PCR. This sample has 80,000 to 100,000 clones, with roughly 87% found just once. The specimen was CD4+ or CD8+ T cells sorted from blood, collected in a trial of the OX40 agonist ivuxolimab. The origin of the receptors is an adult with an advanced solid tumor such as melanoma, head and neck, liver or kidney cancer.

The genes are TRBV5-1 and TRBJ2-7; 15 bases are shared with TRBD2. From germline, CDR1 is SGHRS and CDR2 YFSETQ. The CDR3 is made up of 16 amino acids. The trim removed 0 bases at V and 4 bases at J, leaving 2 bases unmatched. The CDR3 coding sequence is TGCGCCAGCAGCTTGGACGGACTAGCGGGGGGGTACGAGCAGTACTTC. It yields the protein CASSLDGLAGGYEQYF.

This clone was counted a single time. The chain recombines TRBV7-3 with TRBJ2-1, with 10 bases lining up with TRBD2. CDR1 is SGHTA and CDR2 is FQGTGA in the germline V gene. This CDR3 is built from 15 residues. The ends lost 3 bases at V and 4 bases at J; junction bases unmatched: 3. CDR3 protein: CASSFLAGAYNEQFF. In DNA form, the CDR3 reads TGTGCCAGCAGCTTTCTAGCGGGGGCTTACAATGAGCAGTTCTTC.

The chain recombines TRBV2 with TRBJ1-1; 11 bases match TRBD1. In germline, CDR1 is SNHLY, CDR2 FYNNEI. J gave up 5 bases and V 6 bases, and 5 bases lay outside the gene matches. CDR3 length equals 14 residues. CDR3: CASRGQGEGTEAFF. Here the CDR3 DNA reads TGTGCCAGCAGGGGACAGGGGGAAGGGACTGAAGCTTTCTTT.

V gene TRBV6-5 combines with J gene TRBJ2-7; 9 bases are shared with TRBD1. Germline values: CDR1 MNHEY, CDR2 SVGAGI. This CDR3 spans 11 amino acids. V lost 5 bases to trimming and J lost 12 bases; unmatched junction nucleotides: 5. Written as DNA, the CDR3 is TGTGCCAGCAGTAATATGACAGGGGGGTACTTC. Its protein is CASSNMTGGYF.

V usage is TRBV4-2 and J usage is TRBJ2-7; possibly TRBD2 for D (5 bases). The CDR3 has 16 residues. Per the germline V gene, CDR1 is LGHNA and CDR2 is YNFKEQ. V lost 4 bases and J lost 0, with 16 bases in between. The CDR3 DNA sequence: TGTGCCAGCAGCCCCCAAGCGGCCCCGGTCTCCTACGAGCAGTACTTC. Protein product: CASSPQAAPVSYEQYF.

The chain links TRBV6-5 to TRBJ2-2; a possible D gene is TRBD2 (6 bases). This CDR3 region has 16 residues. Trimming removed 4 bases at V and 3 bases at J, with 15 bases between. CDR1 and CDR2 from the germline V gene are MNHEY and SVGAGI. CDR3 loop: CASSSPLGGHTGELFF. CDR3 bases: TGTGCCAGCAGTTCCCCCTTGGGGGGTCACACCGGGGAGCTGTTTTTT.

In this sample, this clone turned up once. This chain uses TRBV7-2 with TRBJ1-2; 12 positions match TRBD1. V lost 2 bases, J lost 8 bases, and 9 bases stayed unmatched. The germline V gene encodes CDR1 SGHTA and CDR2 FQGNSA. The CDR3 sequence is 16 residues long. CDR3 DNA: TGTGCCAGCAGCTTATACGCGGGACAGGGGGCAGGGGGCTACACCTTC. This translates into CASSLYAGQGAGGYTF. Full variable domain (remainder filled in from reference TRBV7-2 and TRBJ1-2): GAGVSQSPSNKVTEKGKDVELRCDPISGHTALYWYRQSLGQGLEFLIYFQGNSAPDKSGLPSDRFSAERTGGSVSTLTIQRTQQEDSAVYLCASSLYAGQGAGGYTFGSGTRLTVV.

The rearrangement uses TRBV5-5 and TRBJ2-3, with unresolved D. Trimming pared 4 bases from V and 9 bases from J, leaving 21 bases between. This CDR3 is 15 amino acids long. Germline CDR1 reads SGHKS; CDR2 reads YYEKEE (reference sequence). CDR3 protein: CASSPPAAMMGTQYF. The CDR3 DNA reads as TGTGCCAGCAGCCCCCCTGCAGCCATGATGGGGACGCAGTATTTT.

This rearrangement joins TRBV7-2 to TRBJ2-5; D is uncertain. V lost 4 bases and J 2 bases, leaving 11 bases between the germline ends. Germline loops: CDR1 SGHTA, CDR2 FQGNSA. The CDR3 loop spans 14 amino acids. The CDR3 loop reads CASSSTLLQETQYF. CDR3 sequence (DNA): TGTGCCAGCAGCTCCACTCTTTTACAAGAGACCCAGTACTTC.

J is TRBJ2-6 and V is TRBV2; the D is unclear. Trimming removed 6 bases at V and 0 bases at J, with 9 bases between. The CDR3 runs 15 residues. CDR1 and CDR2 (germline): SNHLY, FYNNEI. In DNA form, the CDR3 reads TGTGCCAGCAGCGAATGGGGCTCTGGGGCCAACGTCCTGACTTTC. Amino acid sequence: CASSEWGSGANVLTF.

The chain joins TRBV4-3 to TRBJ2-5; D unresolved. Germline V gives CDR1 LGHNA, CDR2 YSLEER. The CDR3 consists of 15 residues. The V gene lost 0 bases and the J gene lost 6 bases, with 14 bases spanning the gap. The CDR3, as DNA: TGCGCCAGCAGCCAAGAGAGAGTCGGTAGGCAGACCCAGTACTTC. It specifies CASSQERVGRQTQYF.

The chain couples TRBV7-6 to TRBJ2-1; 9 bases are shared with TRBD2. Trimming removed 1 base from V and 3 bases from J; junction bases left unmatched: 4. Germline V lookup: CDR1 SGHVS, CDR2 FNYEAQ. This CDR3 comprises 16 residues. The CDR3 nucleotides are TGTGCCAGCAGCTTAGGTAGCGGGGGAAACTACAATGAGCAGTTCTTC. It yields the protein CASSLGSGGNYNEQFF.

V and J are TRBV19 and TRBJ2-7, with 11 positions matching TRBD1. Germline trimming cut 7 bases from V and 0 bases from J; bases unmatched to any gene: 5. The CDR3 has 15 residues. Germline assignment: CDR1 LNHDA and CDR2 SQIVND (reference sequence). The chain's CDR3 is CASMSGTGGSYEQYF. DNA of the CDR3: TGTGCCAGTATGTCCGGGACAGGGGGCTCCTACGAGCAGTACTTC.

This clone appeared once. The chain couples TRBV23-1 to TRBJ2-6, with a tentative D call TRBD1 (6 bases). TRBV23-1 is an ORF for which the function is uncertain. The CDR3 is 18 amino acids. V lost 6 bases to trimming and J lost 1 base, with 19 bases between them. The CDR3 DNA follows: TGCGCCAGCAGGTCCGGACAGCCAAAAGAATCTGGGGCCAACGTCCTGACTTTC. This encodes CASRSGQPKESGANVLTF.

V usage is TRBV12-5 and J usage is TRBJ1-2; TRBD1 is a possible D gene (5 bases). Looked up from germline, CDR1 is LGHNT and CDR2 is FRNRAP. The CDR3 length is 18 residues. The ends were cut back, 0 bases at V and 5 bases at J, with 22 bases in the middle. CDR3 nucleotide sequence: TGTGCTAGTGGTTTGGTGCCCCACCTACAGGTGTTCTTTTATGGCTACACCTTC. Translated: CASGLVPHLQVFFYGYTF.

The chain couples TRBV30 to TRBJ2-3, with no clear D. Trimming pared 3 bases from V and 2 bases from J, leaving 6 bases between. The germline V gene encodes CDR1 GTSNPN and CDR2 SVGIG (reference sequence). CDR3 size: 12 residues. The CDR3 protein is CAWRASTDTQYF. CDR3 coding DNA: TGTGCCTGGAGAGCCTCCACAGATACGCAGTATTTT.

J is TRBJ2-1 and V is TRBV10-3; TRBD1 matches 7 bases. CDR1 is ENHRY, CDR2 SYGVKD, per germline. J lost 0 bases, V lost 6 bases, and 2 bases had no gene match. The CDR3 covers 14 residues. The CDR3 region is CAIRQGSSYNEQFF. The CDR3 region has the DNA TGTGCCATCAGACAGGGGAGCTCCTACAATGAGCAGTTCTTC.

The genes are TRBV7-9 and TRBJ1-6; a possible D gene is TRBD1 (5 bases). Trimming took off 7 bases at V and 8 bases at J, with 21 bases between the two ends. This CDR3 is 16 amino acids long. Germline V gene data show CDR1 as SEHNR and CDR2 as FQNEAQ (reference sequence). CDR3 in amino acids: CASTQYLGVADSPLHF. The CDR3 region has the DNA TGTGCCAGCACCCAATACCTGGGGGTGGCGGATTCACCCCTCCACTTT.

The chain links TRBV7-7 to TRBJ2-1; the D call may be TRBD1 or TRBD2 (6 bases each). The length of the CDR3 is 14 residues. With 4 bases removed from V and 8 bases from J, the gap between germline ends came to 15 bases. Germline CDR1 is SSHAT and CDR2 is FNYEAQ (reference sequence). CDR3 loop: CASSSNPGADEQFF. The CDR3 coding sequence is TGTGCCAGCAGCTCGAATCCGGGGGCCGATGAGCAGTTCTTC.

This clone was picked up one time. This sequence joins TRBV7-2 and TRBJ2-7; 7 bases match TRBD2. With 1 base clipped from V and 0 bases from J, the junction kept 3 bases outside the gene matches. The CDR3 consists of 15 residues. In germline, CDR1 is SGHTA, CDR2 FQGNSA. CDR3 sequence reads: CASSLVAGDSYEQYF. CDR3 sequence (DNA): TGTGCCAGCAGCTTAGTTGCGGGGGACTCCTACGAGCAGTACTTC.